One sample yielded the 21 T cell receptor beta chains listed below, sequenced in a study of blood T cell dynamics during melanoma immunotherapy. The time point denotes: week 3, after first cycle of checkpoint inhibitor. Assay: immunoSEQ multiplex PCR; the TCRdb copy retains only in-frame clones and omits some. The table shows about 10,000 clones, with roughly nine tenths occurring only once. The source was blood, collected from a patient treated with checkpoint blockade. These receptors came from a human donor with melanoma.

The rearrangement uses TRBV11-3 and TRBJ2-1; TRBD2 is a possible D gene (5 bases). Trimming took 5 bases from V and 2 from J, leaving 7 bases between them. The CDR3 covers 13 residues. Germline V gives CDR1 SGHNT, CDR2 YENEEA. The CDR3 is CASSPGAYNEQFF. The CDR3 bases are TGTGCCAGCAGCCCCGGGGCCTACAATGAGCAGTTCTTC.

V is TRBV5-1 and J is TRBJ2-1; 9 bases fit TRBD2. Germline V CDR1 and CDR2: SGHRS, YFSETQ. V lost 2 bases, J lost 7 bases, and 10 bases stayed unmatched. The CDR3 sequence is 16 residues long. The CDR3 protein is CASSFENSGSRNEQFF. Here the CDR3 DNA reads TGCGCCAGCAGCTTCGAAAATAGCGGGAGTAGGAATGAGCAGTTCTTC.

The J gene is TRBJ2-5, the V gene TRBV7-2, with a tentative D call TRBD2 (5 bases). The length of the CDR3 is 14 residues. In germline, CDR1 is SGHTA, CDR2 FQGNSA. Trimming cost V 0 bases and J 3 bases, with 8 bases left between them. The CDR3 reads CASSLAGDKETQYF. Written as DNA, the CDR3 is TGTGCCAGCAGCTTAGCGGGAGATAAAGAGACCCAGTACTTC.

CDR3 coding DNA: TGTGCCAGCAGCCCCCTCCGTGGGCGCCGAACCTACGAGCAGTACTTC. Residues: CASSPLRGRRTYEQYF. The V gene is TRBV11-2, the J gene TRBJ2-7; no definite D call. CDR1 SGHAT and CDR2 FQNNGV come from the germline V gene. There are 16 residues in the CDR3. With 5 bases removed from V and 2 bases from J, the gap between germline ends came to 19 bases.

This rearrangement joins TRBV6-1 to TRBJ1-5, with D possibly matching TRBD1 (5 bases). V was pared by 2 bases and J by 4 bases, with 15 bases between. This CDR3 is 16 amino acids long. CDR1 and CDR2 from the germline V gene are MNHNS and SASEGT. The CDR3 DNA sequence: TGTGCCAGCAGTGAATACGGGGGAAAGGCAAATCAGCCCCAGCATTTT. Translation: CASSEYGGKANQPQHF.

The chain is built from TRBV6-1 and TRBJ1-2, with 7 bases that match TRBD1. With V trimmed by 5 bases and J by 4 bases, 7 bases remained unmatched. CDR1 MNHNS and CDR2 SASEGT come from the germline V gene. This CDR3 has 14 residues. The CDR3 DNA reads as TGTGCCAGCAGTCCGACAGGGCGGTCCTATGGCTACACCTTC. Encoded protein: CASSPTGRSYGYTF.

The chain is built from TRBV4-3 and TRBJ2-3, with a possible D match to TRBD1 (6 bases). V gave up 3 bases and J gave up 0 bases, with 10 bases separating them. Germline V gives CDR1 LGHNA, CDR2 YSLEER. The CDR3 sequence is 15 residues long. Here the CDR3 reads CASSHGTYSTDTQYF. The CDR3, as DNA: TGCGCCAGCAGCCATGGGACATATAGCACAGATACGCAGTATTTT.

V gene TRBV6-1 combines with J gene TRBJ2-7; 7 bases are a match to TRBD2. The CDR3 totals 11 residues. CDR1 is MNHNS, CDR2 SASEGT, per germline. J was trimmed by 7 bases and V by 8 bases; bases with no gene match: 5. This CDR3 reads CASGRGEEQYF. The CDR3 coding sequence is TGTGCCAGCGGACGGGGGGAAGAGCAGTACTTC.

The chain joins TRBV7-9 to TRBJ1-5; TRBD1 agrees at 9 bases. The CDR3 is 16 amino acids. The V segment lost 6 bases and the J segment 3 bases; nucleotides outside the gene matches: 9. Germline V gene sequence: CDR1 SEHNR, CDR2 FQNEAQ (reference sequence). CDR3 bases: TGTGCCAGCAGTCCCGGACAGGGGCGAATCAATCAGCCCCAGCATTTT. This codes for CASSPGQGRINQPQHF.

The chain employs TRBV5-6 and TRBJ2-1; tentatively, D is TRBD2 (5 bases). Germline CDR1 SGHDT, CDR2 YYEEEE. The CDR3 is made up of 17 amino acids. The germline V and J ends were trimmed by 1 base and 7 bases, with 21 bases remaining between them. The CDR3: CASSLYREPFNPNEQFF. The DNA for the CDR3 is TGTGCCAGCAGCTTGTATCGGGAACCATTCAACCCGAATGAGCAGTTCTTC.

Only one count was recorded for this clone. CDR3: CASSLDRGTGEQYF. CDR3 nucleotide sequence: TGCGCCAGCAGCTTGGACAGGGGAACAGGCGAGCAGTACTTC. This chain joins TRBV5-1 and TRBJ2-7; 7 positions agree with TRBD1. Losses at the gene ends were 0 bases for V and 6 bases for J; bases not matched to a gene: 6. Germline values: CDR1 SGHRS, CDR2 YFSETQ. The CDR3 has 14 residues.

The chain has TRBV6-1 and TRBJ2-3; 8 positions agree with TRBD2. Germline CDR1 MNHNS, CDR2 SASEGT. The CDR3 has 15 amino acids. The V segment lost 2 bases and the J segment 0 bases; nucleotides outside the gene matches: 1. The CDR3 sequence: CASSESSGSTDTQYF. DNA of the CDR3: TGTGCCAGCAGTGAATCTAGCGGGAGCACAGATACGCAGTATTTT.

This clone has only one observation. This chain joins TRBV11-2 and TRBJ1-1; the D gene is possibly TRBD1 (6 bases). V lost 5 bases and J lost 12, with 13 bases in between. CDR1 is SGHAT, CDR2 FQNNGV, per germline. This CDR3 is 11 amino acids long. The CDR3, as DNA: TGTGCCAGCAGCAAAAGACAGGAAACTTTCTTT. This encodes CASSKRQETFF.

This sequence joins TRBV7-2 and TRBJ1-1, with D hard to call. In germline, CDR1 is SGHTA, CDR2 FQGNSA. This CDR3 region has 13 residues. Trimming took off 4 bases at V and 0 bases at J, with 6 bases between the two ends. The CDR3 DNA is TGTGCCAGCAGCTCTACAATGAACACTGAAGCTTTCTTT. This gives the protein CASSSTMNTEAFF.

The chain is built from TRBV4-2 and TRBJ2-7; tentative D call: TRBD2 (5 bases). This CDR3 spans 16 amino acids. Germline CDR1 LGHNA, CDR2 YNFKEQ. The germline V and J ends were trimmed by 0 bases and 2 bases, with 14 bases remaining between them. The CDR3 reads CASSQERGYGAYEQYF. The CDR3 DNA sequence: TGTGCCAGCAGCCAAGAACGGGGATACGGGGCCTACGAGCAGTACTTC.

This rearrangement joins TRBV7-9 to TRBJ1-2; TRBD1 aligns across 8 bases. This CDR3 contains 18 residues. Unmatched junction bases numbered 18, after V lost 3 bases and J lost 6 bases. Germline loops: CDR1 SEHNR, CDR2 FQNEAQ (reference sequence). Written as DNA, the CDR3 is TGTGCCAGCAGCTTCAGGGGGCTAATGCGAATGGGTGCGGATGGCTACACCTTC. Translation gives CASSFRGLMRMGADGYTF.

J is TRBJ2-7 and V is TRBV27, with D perhaps TRBD1 (5 bases). Trimming took 5 bases from V and 4 from J, leaving 12 bases between them. CDR1 and CDR2 from the germline V gene are MNHEY and SMNVEV (reference sequence). CDR3 length: 13 residues. The CDR3 nucleotides read TGTGCCAGCAGTCCCAGGGCAGGGTACGAGCAGTACTTC. Its translation: CASSPRAGYEQYF.

The chain carries TRBV15 and TRBJ1-4; no clear D gene. CDR3 length equals 12 residues. From germline, CDR1 is LNHNV and CDR2 YYDKDF (reference sequence). Trimming stripped 0 bases from V and 14 bases from J, with 10 bases between. CDR3 residues: CATSRDTTQLFF. CDR3 in DNA: TGTGCCACCAGCAGAGACACGACTCAGCTGTTTTTT.

The chain is built from TRBV28 and TRBJ1-2; possibly TRBD1 for D (5 bases). Germline CDR1 is MDHEN and CDR2 is SYDVKM. This CDR3 is 14 amino acids long. The V gene lost 3 bases and the J gene lost 5 bases, with 13 bases spanning the gap. The CDR3 loop is CASSFGADFYGYTF. The CDR3 coding sequence is TGTGCCAGCAGTTTTGGGGCAGACTTTTATGGCTACACCTTC.

The V and J genes are TRBV5-1 and TRBJ2-7; D is ambiguous. The V end was cut by 2 bases, the J end by 1 base, with 7 bases between. Germline loops: CDR1 SGHRS, CDR2 YFSETQ. The CDR3 is 13 amino acids. In nucleotides, the CDR3 is TGCGCCAGCAGCTTAGCCGGATCCTACGAGCAGTACTTC. This gives the protein CASSLAGSYEQYF.

The genes are TRBV7-2 and TRBJ2-7; D might be TRBD1 (6 bases). V gave up 6 bases and J gave up 1 base, with 13 bases separating them. CDR3 length: 14 residues. Per the germline V gene, CDR1 is SGHTA and CDR2 is FQGNSA. This chain's CDR3 is CASSDRWGSYEQYF. The CDR3 coding sequence is TGTGCCAGCAGTGACAGGTGGGGGTCCTACGAGCAGTACTTC.